The T cell receptor beta chain described here comes from a study of CD8 T cells in Susac syndrome. The RNA input was about 0.5 to 1 ug, and it was reverse transcribed with random hexamers. TCRdb re-called the immunoSEQ multiplex PCR reads through MiXCR, storing one row per CDR3 protein. The table lists 250,000 to 300,000 distinct CDR3 sequences, roughly 85% of them singletons, with 0.21% in the top ten. This clonotype originated in a human donor with multiple sclerosis. What was sequenced was CD8+ T cells from PBMCs.

DNA of the CDR3: TGTGCCAGCAGTTACTCAAGGCCGATTGCCCCGGAGGGCTACACCTTC. Its translation is CASSYSRPIAPEGYTF. The chain links TRBV6-5 to TRBJ1-2, with unresolved D. Germline V CDR1 and CDR2: MNHEY, SVGAGI. V was clipped by 0 bases and J by 8 bases, with 19 bases between them. The length of the CDR3 is 16 residues.